The text below deals with one T cell receptor (beta chain). This entry comes from a study of shared clonotypes between healthy human individuals. The wider study: The donor group consisted of a couple of women and a few men, aged 18 to 49.

Sorted-subset replicate PCRs used around 200 ng of genomic DNA. This amount corresponded to approximately 30,000 T cell genomes. In the source study's methods: Owing to the provision of junction-only sequences devoid of quality scores by immunoSEQ, filtering differed. Sequenced by immunoSEQ multiplex PCR; TCRdb stores in-frame clones only, minus some. V and J calls and clone size are copied from that table; D and trimming were computed from the DNA. The table lists under 600,000 clones, 98% of them singletons. Positive CCR7 selection of CD45RO-negative cells yielded the naive CD8 cells, and terminally differentiated effector memory CD45RA+ cells were excluded. Every donor was a Caucasian adult from Nashville, Tennessee. Germline assignment: CDR1 MDHEN and CDR2 SYDVKM. The CDR3 has 14 residues. Losses at the gene ends were 10 bases for V and 4 bases for J; bases not matched to a gene: 4.

The sample consisted of naive CD8+ T cells sorted from blood. The source of this sequence is a man aged 25-40 years in good health. This sequence joins TRBV28 and TRBJ2-2, with 12 positions matching TRBD2. The CDR3 nucleotides read TGTGCCACTACGACTAGCGGGGGCACCGGGGAGCTGTTTTTT. Residues: CATTTSGGTGELFF.